These 10 T cell receptor beta chains share one sample of origin, sequenced in a study of neurological immune-mediated disorders. TCRdb re-derived calls from the 5' RACE reads in MiXCR, one entry per CDR3 protein. The top ten clones hold roughly 5.2% of a sample with about 70,000 distinct CDR3 sequences, 2.5% to 3.5% of them seen once. The sequencing sample was made of PBMCs. The source is a woman aged 50 to 60 with multiple sclerosis.

Ten or more counts support this clonotype. The chain recombines TRBV7-9 with TRBJ2-7, with a possible D match to TRBD1 (6 bases). The V end lost 2 bases, the J end lost 2 bases, and 13 bases lay between the germline ends. Germline V gene data show CDR1 as SEHNR and CDR2 as FQNEAQ (reference sequence). The CDR3 runs to 15 residues. CDR3 coding DNA: TGTGCCAGCAGCTTACCGGCAGGGGACCCCTACGAGCAGTACTTC. Amino acid sequence: CASSLPAGDPYEQYF.

This clonotype was detected many times. The CDR3 loop reads CASSLRGANTGELFF. The CDR3 region has the DNA TGTGCCAGCAGTTTAAGGGGAGCTAACACCGGGGAGCTGTTTTTT. The rearrangement links TRBV12-3 or TRBV12-4 to TRBJ2-2; perhaps D is TRBD1 or TRBD2 (5 bases each). The CDR3 extends over 15 amino acids. Trimming removed 2 bases at V and 2 bases at J, with 9 bases between.

This clonotype was recorded a few times. The chain has TRBV11-3 and TRBJ2-5; 8 nucleotides match TRBD2. J was trimmed by 5 bases and V by 2 bases; bases with no gene match: 10. The CDR3 extends over 16 amino acids. CDR1 SGHNT and CDR2 YENEEA come from the germline V gene. CDR3 sequence: CASSLRGTSGRETQYF. The CDR3 DNA reads as TGTGCCAGCAGCTTACGCGGTACTAGCGGTCGGGAGACCCAGTACTTC.

This clonotype was found many times. V usage is TRBV7-9 and J usage is TRBJ1-5, with unresolved D. The CDR3 runs to 14 residues. V was cut by 5 bases and J by 2 bases, with 10 bases left in between. Germline CDR1 SEHNR, CDR2 FQNEAQ (reference sequence). CDR3 in DNA: TGTGCCAGCAGCCCAGCCGGGGGCAATCAGCCCCAGCATTTT. Translating it yields CASSPAGGNQPQHF.

This clonotype was picked up many times. The J gene is TRBJ2-3, the V gene TRBV7-2; no clear D gene. Trimming pared 3 bases from V and 2 bases from J, leaving 12 bases between. Per the germline V gene, CDR1 is SGHTA and CDR2 is FQGNSA. This CDR3 spans 15 amino acids. The CDR3 loop reads CASSFSEGFTDTQYF. CDR3 DNA sequence: TGTGCCAGCAGCTTCAGTGAAGGATTCACAGATACGCAGTATTTT.

This clonotype was seen ten or more times. V is TRBV5-5 and J is TRBJ2-1, with D perhaps TRBD1 (5 bases). Germline values: CDR1 SGHKS, CDR2 YYEKEE (reference sequence). CDR3 length: 16 amino acids. The V and J ends lost 0 bases and 0 bases respectively, with 10 bases between them. CDR3 sequence (DNA): TGTGCCAGCAGCTTGGGACAGATTAGCTCCTACAATGAGCAGTTCTTC. Protein sequence: CASSLGQISSYNEQFF.

This clonotype was detected a few times. The J gene is TRBJ1-3, the V gene TRBV10-3, with D unresolved. The CDR3 contains 11 residues. Trimming stripped 2 bases from V and 4 bases from J, with 0 bases between. Per the germline V gene, CDR1 is ENHRY and CDR2 is SYGVKD. The CDR3 nucleotides read TGTGCCATCAGTGAGGGAAACACCATATATTTT. Protein product: CAISEGNTIYF.

This clonotype was detected many times. The V gene is TRBV7-2, the J gene TRBJ2-1; 10 nucleotides align to TRBD2. The CDR3 totals 15 residues. The J segment lost 10 bases and the V segment lost 3 bases, leaving 9 bases of the junction unmatched. The germline gives CDR1 SGHTA, CDR2 FQGNSA. CDR3: CASSFLAGVAREQFF. In DNA form, the CDR3 reads TGTGCCAGCAGCTTTCTAGCGGGAGTAGCTAGGGAGCAGTTCTTC.

This clonotype was seen repeatedly, ten times or more. This sequence joins TRBV4-3 and TRBJ1-2; D is unresolved. V was shortened by 4 bases and J by 2 bases, with 11 bases between the two germline ends. CDR1 LGHNA and CDR2 YSLEER come from the germline V gene. CDR3 size: 14 residues. Written as DNA, the CDR3 is TGCGCCAGCAGCCCACGATCCTTCAACTATGGCTACACCTTC. The encoded protein is CASSPRSFNYGYTF.

This clonotype was counted only a few times. Being one base from a much bigger clone, this may be a read error. The rearrangement links TRBV5-1 to TRBJ1-6, with a possible D match to TRBD1 (5 bases). The CDR3 length is 14 residues. Per germline, CDR1 SGHRS and CDR2 YFSETQ. The CDR3 region has the DNA TGCGCCAGCAGCTTGGGCCAGTCCGGGGCACCCCTCAACTTT. Amino acids: CASSLGQSGAPLNF.